Listed below are T cell receptor beta chains from one sample, sequenced in a study of PD-1 blockade in classical Hodgkin lymphoma. TCRdb's table, derived via immunoSEQ multiplex PCR, lists solely in-frame clones and lacks some. The sample consists of about 29,000 clones, about three quarters of them appearing once. The sample consisted of peripheral blood mononuclear cells (PBMCs), taken before the second cycle of nivolumab. The receptors were gathered from a human donor with classical Hodgkin lymphoma. Each CDR3 is given with its conserved first and last residue. D genes are given only for firm matches. Size values are once, few and many counts, or a class for expanded clones, and some rows have none.

TRBV9	-	TRBJ2-5	-	TGTGCCAGCAGCGTAGGAGCGGGTCCCCAAGAGACCCAGTACTTC	CASSVGAGPQETQYF
TRBV19	TRBD2	TRBJ2-3	-	TGTGCCAGTAGGATAGCGGGGGGGCCCACAGATACGCAGTATTTT	CASRIAGGPTDTQYF
TRBV5-4	TRBD1	TRBJ2-7	-	TGTGCCAGCCGAGACAGGGGTTCCTACGAGCAGTACTTC	CASRDRGSYEQYF
TRBV28	-	TRBJ1-2	-	TGTGCCAGCGGAGTTTGGCCAGGCCCTAACTATGGCTACACCTTC	CASGVWPGPNYGYTF
TRBV6-6	-	TRBJ1-1	-	TGTGCCAGCAGTTACGGGGAGTCAAGGAACACTGAAGCTTTCTTT	CASSYGESRNTEAFF
TRBV27	-	TRBJ2-7	-	TGTGCCAGCAGTCCGGACAATTCTCCCTACGAGCAGTACTTC	CASSPDNSPYEQYF
TRBV2	TRBD2	TRBJ2-1	-	TGTGCCAGCAGGGCCGGACTAGCGGGGGGGCATGAGCAGTTCTTC	CASRAGLAGGHEQFF
TRBV4-2	-	TRBJ1-2	-	TGTGCCAGCAGCCCAGGACAGTCCCCCTATGGCTACACCTTC	CASSPGQSPYGYTF
TRBV10-1	TRBD1	TRBJ2-1	-	TGCGCCAGCAGATTCGGGACAGGGGCTTACAATGAGCAGTTCTTC	CASRFGTGAYNEQFF
TRBV19	-	TRBJ1-1	-	TGTGCCAGTAGTATAGGCCAGGGGTCCTTCACTGAAGCTTTCTTT	CASSIGQGSFTEAFF
TRBV30	-	TRBJ1-1	-	TGTGCCTGGAGGCCAACGAGGGCAGGGGTGGACACTGAAGCTTTCTTT	CAWRPTRAGVDTEAFF
TRBV6-1	-	TRBJ2-7	-	TGTGCCAGCAGTGAGGGATTAGGTCGATCCTACGAGCAGTACTTC	CASSEGLGRSYEQYF
TRBV10-2	-	TRBJ2-3	medium-sized	TGCGCCAGCAGTGAGAGGTCGGGCACAGATACGCAGTATTTT	CASSERSGTDTQYF
TRBV7-9	TRBD1	TRBJ2-6	few	TGTGCCAGCAGCTGGGACAGCTCTGGGGCCAACGTCCTGACTTTC	CASSWDSSGANVLTF
TRBV19	-	TRBJ2-5	-	TGTGCCAGTAGAAGAAGAGGGCAGGGTCGCGAGACCCAGTACTTC	CASRRRGQGRETQYF
TRBV28	-	TRBJ1-2	-	TGTGCCAGCAGTGCTCCAGCGGGGGGTTTCGGAACCTTC	CASSAPAGGFGTF
TRBV19	-	TRBJ2-1	-	TGTGCCAGTAGTATTAGCGCGAGCTCCTACAATGAGCAGTTCTTC	CASSISASSYNEQFF
TRBV5-1	-	TRBJ1-1	-	TGCGCCAGCAGCTCGGGAACAGGGCAGAACACTGAAGCTTTCTTT	CASSSGTGQNTEAFF
TRBV4-1	-	TRBJ2-7	-	TGCGCCAGCAGCCCAGGGACGGACTACGAGCAGTACTTC	CASSPGTDYEQYF
TRBV7-8	TRBD1	TRBJ2-7	-	TGTGCCAGCAGCCCTACAGGGGGCCCTCAGGTGTACGAGCAGTACTTC	CASSPTGGPQVYEQYF
TRBV10-2	TRBD1	TRBJ2-2	-	TGCGCCAGCAGTGAGGTGGACAGGGACCTAGGCGGGGAGCTGTTTTTT	CASSEVDRDLGGELFF
TRBV28	-	TRBJ1-1	-	TGTGCCAGCAGCCCGAGGGGTAGGACTGAAGCTTTCTTT	CASSPRGRTEAFF
TRBV5-1	-	TRBJ2-6	-	TGCGCCAGCAGCTTGGACACCCCTGGGGCCAACGTCCTGACTTTC	CASSLDTPGANVLTF
TRBV6-5	-	TRBJ1-5	few	TGTGCCAGCAGTTACTCCCCTGGGGTGATGCCCCAGCATTTT	CASSYSPGVMPQHF
TRBV6-1	TRBD1	TRBJ1-2	once	TGTGCCAGCAGTGAAGCTGGCGGGACAGTAAATGGCTACACCTTC	CASSEAGGTVNGYTF
TRBV19	-	TRBJ2-5	-	TGTGCCAGTAGTACCCGACAGGTACAAGAGACCCAGTACTTC	CASSTRQVQETQYF
TRBV18	TRBD1	TRBJ2-1	few	TGTGCCAGCTACGGACAGGGGACCTACAATGAGCAGTTCTTC	CASYGQGTYNEQFF
TRBV7-9	TRBD2	TRBJ2-3	-	TGTGCCAGCAGCTTCAGTGGGACTAGCGGATTCACAGATACGCAGTATTTT	CASSFSGTSGFTDTQYF
TRBV4-2	TRBD1	TRBJ1-1	-	TGTGCCAGCAGCCAAGATATACCCGGGACAGGGAACACTGAAGCTTTCTTT	CASSQDIPGTGNTEAFF
TRBV30	TRBD1	TRBJ2-7	few	TGTGCCTGGACGGGACAGGGTTACGAGCAGTACTTC	CAWTGQGYEQYF
TRBV6-5	-	TRBJ1-2	-	TGTGCCAGCAGTACCCACAGCTATGGCTACACCTTC	CASSTHSYGYTF
TRBV5-1	TRBD1	TRBJ2-1	-	TGCGCCAGCAGCGGACAGGGGGCATCCTACAATGAGCAGTTCTTC	CASSGQGASYNEQFF
TRBV30	TRBD1	TRBJ2-2	once	TGTGCCTGGCGTGACAGGGGGCCGAACACCGGGGAGCTGTTTTTT	CAWRDRGPNTGELFF
TRBV4-3	TRBD2	TRBJ2-7	few	TGCGCCAGCAGCCAAGAATCCCTAGCGGGAGTCCACGAGCAGTACTTC	CASSQESLAGVHEQYF
TRBV7-9	TRBD1	TRBJ2-1	-	TGTGCCAGCAGGACGGCTCAGACAGGGTTCTCCTACAATGAGCAGTTCTTC	CASRTAQTGFSYNEQFF
TRBV30	-	TRBJ1-6	-	TGTGCCTGGAGTTCCCGGACAGATAATTCACCCCTCCACTTT	CAWSSRTDNSPLHF
TRBV5-1	-	TRBJ2-1	few	TGCGCCAGCAGCTTGGTCGAGGGGCCGCGGGATTACTCGGGGTACAATGAGCAGTTCTTC	CASSLVEGPRDYSGYNEQFF
TRBV5-1	-	TRBJ2-7	few	TGCGCCAGCAGCTTGGGCTACGAGCAGTACTTC	CASSLGYEQYF
TRBV7-2	TRBD1	TRBJ2-7	once	TGTGCCAGCAGGTCGACAGGGGGATACGAGCAGTACTTC	CASRSTGGYEQYF